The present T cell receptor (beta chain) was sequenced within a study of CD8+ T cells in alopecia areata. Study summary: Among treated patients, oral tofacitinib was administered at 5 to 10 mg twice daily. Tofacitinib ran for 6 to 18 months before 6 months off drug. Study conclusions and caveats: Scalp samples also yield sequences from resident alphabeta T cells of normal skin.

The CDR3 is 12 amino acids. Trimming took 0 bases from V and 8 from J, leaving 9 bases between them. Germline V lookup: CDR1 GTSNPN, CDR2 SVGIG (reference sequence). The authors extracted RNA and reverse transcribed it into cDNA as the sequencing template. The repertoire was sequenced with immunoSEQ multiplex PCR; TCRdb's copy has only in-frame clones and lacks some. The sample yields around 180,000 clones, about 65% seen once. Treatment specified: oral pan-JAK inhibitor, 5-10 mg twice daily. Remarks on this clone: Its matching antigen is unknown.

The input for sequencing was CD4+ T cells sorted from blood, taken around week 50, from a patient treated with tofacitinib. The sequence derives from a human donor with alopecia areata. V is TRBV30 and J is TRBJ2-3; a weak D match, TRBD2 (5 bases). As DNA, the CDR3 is TGTGCCTGGAGTGTACTAGGTGCTACGCAGTATTTT. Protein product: CAWSVLGATQYF.